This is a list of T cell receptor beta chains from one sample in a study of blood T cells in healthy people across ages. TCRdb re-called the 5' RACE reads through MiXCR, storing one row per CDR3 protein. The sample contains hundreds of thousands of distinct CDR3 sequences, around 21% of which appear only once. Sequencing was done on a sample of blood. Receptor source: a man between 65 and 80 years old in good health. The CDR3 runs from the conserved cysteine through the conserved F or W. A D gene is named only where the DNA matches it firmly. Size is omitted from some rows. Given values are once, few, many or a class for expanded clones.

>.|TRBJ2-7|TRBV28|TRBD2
TGTGCCAGCAGTTTACTAGCGGGAGGGAAAGAGCAGTACTTC
CASSLLAGGKEQYF
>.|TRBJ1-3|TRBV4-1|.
TGCGCCAGCAGCCAAGACGTTAGAAACACCATATATTTT
CASSQDVRNTIYF
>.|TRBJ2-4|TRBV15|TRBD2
TGTGCCACCAGCAGAGATCCTAGCGGGACGGGTAGAAACATTCAGTACTTC
CATSRDPSGTGRNIQYF
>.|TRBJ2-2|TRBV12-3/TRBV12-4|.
TGTGCCAGCAGCCCTTCGGGGACCTCAAACGGAGGGGAGCTGTTTTTT
CASSPSGTSNGGELFF
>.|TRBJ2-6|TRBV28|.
TGTGCCAGCAGTTTAAGCGTGCCTGGGGCCAACGTCCTGACTTTC
CASSLSVPGANVLTF
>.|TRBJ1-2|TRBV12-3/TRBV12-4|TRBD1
TGTGCCAGCACCTTTACAGGGGGGGGACGTGGCTACACCTTC
CASTFTGGGRGYTF
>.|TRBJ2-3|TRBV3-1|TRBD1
TGTGCCAGCAGCCACCGGGACAGGGGAGTTTGGGATACGCAGTATTTT
CASSHRDRGVWDTQYF
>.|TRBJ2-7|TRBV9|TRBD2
TGTGCCAGCAGCGTAGGGTTGACTAGCGGCTCCTACGAGCAGTACTTC
CASSVGLTSGSYEQYF
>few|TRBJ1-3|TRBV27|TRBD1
TGTGCCAGCAGTTCCTCGGCACAGGGGAACACCATATATTTT
CASSSSAQGNTIYF
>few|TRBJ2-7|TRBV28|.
TGTGCCAGCAGTTTATGGAGACGGACAGTCGAGCAGTACTTC
CASSLWRRTVEQYF
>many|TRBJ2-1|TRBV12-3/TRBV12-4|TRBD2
TGTGCCAGCAGTCCCTGGGGACTAGCGGGAGGCTTCTACAATGAGCAGTTCTTC
CASSPWGLAGGFYNEQFF
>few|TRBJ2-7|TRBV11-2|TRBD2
TGTGCCAGCAGATACCGGACTAGCGGGATCTCCGACGAGCAGTACTTC
CASRYRTSGISDEQYF
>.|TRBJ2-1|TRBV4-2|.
TGTGCCAGCAGCCAAGGCCCCGGGGGGCAGTTCTTC
CASSQGPGGQFF
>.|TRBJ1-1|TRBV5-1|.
TGCGCCAGCAGCTTGTATGGGGGATCGGACACTGAAGCTTTCTTT
CASSLYGGSDTEAFF
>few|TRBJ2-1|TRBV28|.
TGTGCCAGCAGTTTGGGGGAACATGAGCAGTTCTTC
CASSLGEHEQFF
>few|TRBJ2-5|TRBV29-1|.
TGCAGCGTTGGGACCGGGAAGGACCAGTACTTC
CSVGTGKDQYF
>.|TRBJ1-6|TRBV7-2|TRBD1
TGTGCCAGCAGCCGACGGACAGGGGATGACTCACCCCTCCACTTT
CASSRRTGDDSPLHF
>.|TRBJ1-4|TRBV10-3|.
TGTGCCATCAGTGCTTCGGGGGGCTACGCCGAAAAACTGTTTTTT
CAISASGGYAEKLFF
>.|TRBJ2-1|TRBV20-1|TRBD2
TGCAGTGGGCGGGAGAGCTCCTACAATGAGCAGTTCTTC
CSGRESSYNEQFF
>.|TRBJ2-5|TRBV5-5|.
TGTGCCAGCAGCTTAACTCAGGGTCGGGAGACCCAGTACTTC
CASSLTQGRETQYF
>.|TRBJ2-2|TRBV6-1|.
TGTGCCAGCAGTGTATTTTGGGGGATTGGGGAGCTGTTTTTT
CASSVFWGIGELFF
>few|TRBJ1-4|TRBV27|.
TGTGCCAGCAGTTTAAATTCGCCCCGTAATGAAAAACTGTTTTTT
CASSLNSPRNEKLFF
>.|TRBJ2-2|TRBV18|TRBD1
TGTGCCAGCTCCCAAAGGACAGGAAACACCGGGGAGCTGTTTTTT
CASSQRTGNTGELFF
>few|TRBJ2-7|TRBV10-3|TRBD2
TGTGCCATCAGTGACCCAGGGACTAGCGGGAGCTACGAGCAGTACTTC
CAISDPGTSGSYEQYF
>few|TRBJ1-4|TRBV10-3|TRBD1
TGTGCCACCGCCGGGACAGCCAATGAAAAACTGTTTTTT
CATAGTANEKLFF
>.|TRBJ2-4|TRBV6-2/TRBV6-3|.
TGTGCCAGCAGTTACTCGATTTTAGGGACACCAAGGGGGGCCAAAAACATTCAGTACTTC
CASSYSILGTPRGAKNIQYF
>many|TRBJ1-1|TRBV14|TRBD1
TGTGCCAGCAGCCAAGATTGGACAGGCCGGAGGACTGAAGCTTTCTTT
CASSQDWTGRRTEAFF
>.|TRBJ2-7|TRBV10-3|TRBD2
TGTGCCATCAGTGAGTCGACTGTAGCTAGCGGGATTCGGGGCGAGCAGTACTTC
CAISESTVASGIRGEQYF
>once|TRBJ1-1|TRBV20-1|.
TGCAGTGGCCGCCAGGGGAACGCTGAAGCTTTCTTT
CSGRQGNAEAFF
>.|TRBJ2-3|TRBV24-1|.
TGTGCCACCAGTGCGCAGTTCACAGATACGCAGTATTTT
CATSAQFTDTQYF
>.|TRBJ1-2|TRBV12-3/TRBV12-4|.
TGTGCCAGCAGTCTGCTCTCCACAGGCGTCTTTGGCTACACCTTC
CASSLLSTGVFGYTF
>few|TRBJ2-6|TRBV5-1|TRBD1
TGCGCCAGCAGCTTCACAGGGGGCTCTGGGGCCAACGTCCTGACTTTC
CASSFTGGSGANVLTF
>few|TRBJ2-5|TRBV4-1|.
TGCGCCAGCAGCCAAGATGGGGGTCGCAAGCAGTACTTC
CASSQDGGRKQYF
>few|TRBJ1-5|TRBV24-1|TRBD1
TGTGCCACCAGGCATTGGGACAGAGCGTCAGTCCAGCCCCAGCATTTT
CATRHWDRASVQPQHF
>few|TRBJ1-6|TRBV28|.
TGTGCCAGCAGTTTAAAGGGAATGCGGAATTCACCCCTCCACTTT
CASSLKGMRNSPLHF
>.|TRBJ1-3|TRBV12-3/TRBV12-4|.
TGTGCCAGTTCAGGAACGGGGGGAGAGGGAAACACCATATATTTT
CASSGTGGEGNTIYF
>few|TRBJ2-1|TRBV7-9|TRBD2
TGTGCCAGCAAAGGTCTAGCGGGGCACAATGAGCAGTTCTTC
CASKGLAGHNEQFF
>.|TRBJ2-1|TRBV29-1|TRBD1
TGCAGCGTTGGGACAGGGAGAGAGGAGCAGTTCTTC
CSVGTGREEQFF
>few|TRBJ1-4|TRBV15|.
TGTGCCACCAGCAGGCCGGGAATTGAAAAACTGTTTTTT
CATSRPGIEKLFF
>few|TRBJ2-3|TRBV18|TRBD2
TGTGCCAGCTCACCAGGGACTAGCGGCCTCACAGATACGCAGTATTTT
CASSPGTSGLTDTQYF
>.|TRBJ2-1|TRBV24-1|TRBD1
TGTGCCACCAGTGATCCGCGGACAGGTACCTACAATGAGCAGTTCTTC
CATSDPRTGTYNEQFF
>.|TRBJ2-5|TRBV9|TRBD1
TGTGCCAGCAGCACCGGGACAGGGAATGTAGAGACCCAGTACTTC
CASSTGTGNVETQYF
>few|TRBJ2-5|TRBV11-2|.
TGTGCCAACAGCTTAGGGCAGGGGTGGGAGACCCAGTACTTC
CANSLGQGWETQYF
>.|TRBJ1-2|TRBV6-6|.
TGTGCCAGCGGGGGGAGAGCTAACTATGGCTACACCTTC
CASGGRANYGYTF
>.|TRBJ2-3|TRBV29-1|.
TGCAGCGTTGAAGATCCCCCAGATACGCAGTATTTT
CSVEDPPDTQYF
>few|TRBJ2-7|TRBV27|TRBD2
TGTGCCAGCAGTAGACTAGCGGGAGCTTCCTCCTACGAGCAGTACTTC
CASSRLAGASSYEQYF
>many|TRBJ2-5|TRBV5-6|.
TGTGCCAGCAGCGGGACTTCCCAAGAGACCCAGTACTTC
CASSGTSQETQYF
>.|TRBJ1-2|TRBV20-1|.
TGCAGTGCATCGGACGGCATAAGCTACACCTTC
CSASDGISYTF
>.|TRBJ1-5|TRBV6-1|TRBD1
TGTGCCAGCAGTGACAATCTGGGGACAGGGTTAGGACGCAATCAGCCCCAGCATTTT
CASSDNLGTGLGRNQPQHF
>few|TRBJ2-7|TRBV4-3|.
TGCGTCAGCAGCCAAGATCGACAGGCCTACGAGCAGTACTTC
CVSSQDRQAYEQYF
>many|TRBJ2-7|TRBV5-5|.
TGTGCCAGCAGCTTGGCGTGGGGTCCATACGAGCAGTACTTC
CASSLAWGPYEQYF
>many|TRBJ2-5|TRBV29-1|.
TGCAGCGTTGGCGGGGCTAGCTTGGAGACCCAGTACTTC
CSVGGASLETQYF
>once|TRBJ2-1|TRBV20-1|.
TGCAGTGCAACACCCGACGAGCAGTTCTTC
CSATPDEQFF
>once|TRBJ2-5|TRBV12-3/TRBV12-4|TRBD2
TGTGCCAGCAGTTTATGGGTAGCGGGAGGTTCCTGGGAGCAGTACTTC
CASSLWVAGGSWEQYF
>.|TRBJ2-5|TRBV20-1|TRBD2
TGCAGTGCTAGGATGGGCGGGAGGGTTGAAGAGACCCAGTACTTC
CSARMGGRVEETQYF
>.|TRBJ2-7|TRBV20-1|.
TGCAGTGCGCAGGAATCCTACGAGCAGTACTTC
CSAQESYEQYF
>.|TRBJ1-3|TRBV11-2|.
TGTGCCAGCAGCTTAGTACAGTCTGGAAACACCACATATTTT
CASSLVQSGNTTYF